This TCR beta chain was captured by sequencing in a study of Graves' ophthalmopathy and Graves' hyperthyroidism. This CDR3 has 13 residues. Germline lookup yields CDR1 SGHVS and CDR2 FNYEAQ. Beta-chain TCR CDR3 regions were amplified from RNA transcripts. First-round RT-PCR used HTBI primers; second-round multiplex PCR followed. TCRdb called the multiplex PCR reads again in MiXCR, with one record for every CDR3 protein. Altogether over a million distinct CDR3 sequences are present, around a third being singletons, with the ten largest covering approximately 12%. Sequencing used peripheral blood or thyroid tissue (not recorded which). V usage is TRBV7-6 and J usage is TRBJ2-7; D possibly corresponds to TRBD2 (5 bases). The J call may be mistaken, given a closer DNA end match to TRBJ2-5. This receptor was obtained from an adult man with Graves' hyperthyroidism. The CDR3 sequence: CARPAGGQETQYF. In nucleotides, the CDR3 is TGTGCCAGACCCGCAGGCGGGCAGGAGACCCAGTACTTC.